This is a list of T cell receptor beta chains from one sample in a study of T-cell reconstitution after alpha-beta-depleted transplantation in children. TCRdb reprocessed the PCR reads via MiXCR and lists one record per CDR3 protein. The repertoire holds more than 15,000 distinct CDR3 sequences, with roughly 12% as singletons. Source: PBMCs, mostly from graft donor cells, taken 180 days after TCRalphabeta/CD19-depleted stem cell transplant. The receptor set was obtained from a boy younger than two who had a stem cell transplant for Wiskott-Aldrich syndrome, so the T cells may come from the graft donor. Both conserved end residues are part of each CDR3. Fields, in order: clone size, D gene, J gene, V gene, CDR3 protein, CDR3 DNA. The D gene is left open where the match is weak. Clone size appears in some rows only: once, few, many, or a class for an expanded clone.

abundance: NA; d_gene: NA; j_gene: TRBJ2-1; v_gene: TRBV18; CDR3aa: CASSPLYNEQFF; CDR3nt: TGTGCCAGCTCACCCTTATACAATGAGCAGTTCTTC
abundance: NA; d_gene: TRBD1; j_gene: TRBJ1-2; v_gene: TRBV19; CDR3aa: CASSTTWTGPYGYTF; CDR3nt: TGTGCCAGTAGTACGACCTGGACAGGGCCCTATGGCTACACCTTC
abundance: many; d_gene: NA; j_gene: TRBJ1-5; v_gene: TRBV7-2; CDR3aa: CASSLEGNSNQPQHF; CDR3nt: TGTGCCAGCAGCTTGGAGGGAAATAGCAATCAGCCCCAGCATTTT
abundance: many; d_gene: NA; j_gene: TRBJ2-1; v_gene: TRBV6-5; CDR3aa: CAGWTRPYNEQFF; CDR3nt: TGTGCCGGCTGGACCCGGCCCTACAATGAGCAGTTCTTC
abundance: NA; d_gene: TRBD2; j_gene: TRBJ2-7; v_gene: TRBV5-8; CDR3aa: CASSSRLRTSGSEQYF; CDR3nt: TGTGCCAGCAGCTCTCGTCTCAGGACTAGCGGGAGTGAGCAGTACTTC
abundance: few; d_gene: NA; j_gene: TRBJ2-7; v_gene: TRBV4-2; CDR3aa: CASSQEGPGGHEQYF; CDR3nt: TGTGCCAGCAGCCAAGAAGGCCCAGGGGGGCACGAGCAGTACTTC
abundance: many; d_gene: NA; j_gene: TRBJ2-2; v_gene: TRBV12-3/TRBV12-4; CDR3aa: CASSKWESTGELFF; CDR3nt: TGTGCCAGCAGTAAGTGGGAGAGCACCGGGGAGCTGTTTTTT
abundance: NA; d_gene: NA; j_gene: TRBJ2-3; v_gene: TRBV20-1; CDR3aa: CSAKTAGDTQYF; CDR3nt: TGCAGTGCTAAGACGGCAGGAGATACGCAGTATTTT
abundance: NA; d_gene: NA; j_gene: TRBJ1-2; v_gene: TRBV7-9; CDR3aa: CASSLEGIGIYGYTF; CDR3nt: TGTGCCAGCAGCTTAGAGGGTATCGGGATCTATGGCTACACCTTC
abundance: NA; d_gene: TRBD2; j_gene: TRBJ2-7; v_gene: TRBV30; CDR3aa: CAWRPGLGYEQYF; CDR3nt: TGTGCCTGGAGACCGGGACTAGGATACGAGCAGTACTTC
abundance: few; d_gene: NA; j_gene: TRBJ2-7; v_gene: TRBV18; CDR3aa: CASSPVGYGASYEQYF; CDR3nt: TGTGCCAGCTCACCAGTCGGATACGGGGCCTCCTACGAGCAGTACTTC
abundance: NA; d_gene: NA; j_gene: TRBJ1-1; v_gene: TRBV11-2; CDR3aa: CASSSVRWDGYTEAFF; CDR3nt: TGTGCCAGCAGCTCTGTTCGTTGGGACGGTTACACTGAAGCTTTCTTT
abundance: many; d_gene: NA; j_gene: TRBJ2-2; v_gene: TRBV7-9; CDR3aa: CASSRGNTGELFF; CDR3nt: TGTGCCAGCAGCCGCGGGAACACCGGGGAGCTGTTTTTT
abundance: many; d_gene: TRBD2; j_gene: TRBJ2-7; v_gene: TRBV4-2; CDR3aa: CASSQAGRGKPPLPYEQYF; CDR3nt: TGTGCCAGCAGCCAAGCGGGGCGGGGGAAACCCCCCCTACCCTACGAGCAGTACTTC
abundance: NA; d_gene: NA; j_gene: TRBJ1-6; v_gene: TRBV10-3; CDR3aa: CAIRGRSDSPLHF; CDR3nt: TGTGCCATCCGGGGTCGGTCGGATTCACCCCTCCACTTT
abundance: many; d_gene: NA; j_gene: TRBJ1-4; v_gene: TRBV20-1; CDR3aa: CSAVSGESATNEKLFF; CDR3nt: TGCAGTGCCGTATCAGGCGAATCCGCAACTAATGAAAAACTGTTTTTT
abundance: NA; d_gene: NA; j_gene: TRBJ1-1; v_gene: TRBV27; CDR3aa: CASRVFGISTTLNTEAFF; CDR3nt: TGTGCCAGCAGAGTTTTCGGAATAAGTACCACTTTGAACACTGAAGCTTTCTTT
abundance: many; d_gene: NA; j_gene: TRBJ1-1; v_gene: TRBV27; CDR3aa: CASSSQSNTEAFF; CDR3nt: TGTGCCAGCAGTTCCCAGTCGAACACTGAAGCTTTCTTT
abundance: NA; d_gene: NA; j_gene: TRBJ1-5; v_gene: TRBV12-3/TRBV12-4; CDR3aa: CASSLNQPQHF; CDR3nt: TGTGCCAGCAGTCTCAATCAGCCCCAGCATTTT
abundance: NA; d_gene: TRBD2; j_gene: TRBJ2-1; v_gene: TRBV24-1; CDR3aa: CATSDNLAGALGEQFF; CDR3nt: TGTGCCACCAGTGATAATCTAGCGGGAGCGTTAGGTGAGCAGTTCTTC
abundance: many; d_gene: NA; j_gene: TRBJ2-1; v_gene: TRBV4-3; CDR3aa: CASSSYLFAGNEQFF; CDR3nt: TGCGCCAGCAGCTCCTATCTCTTCGCGGGGAATGAGCAGTTCTTC
abundance: few; d_gene: NA; j_gene: TRBJ1-1; v_gene: TRBV7-2; CDR3aa: CASSFTGIYTEAFF; CDR3nt: TGTGCCAGCAGCTTTACAGGGATCTACACTGAAGCTTTCTTT
abundance: many; d_gene: NA; j_gene: TRBJ2-5; v_gene: TRBV7-9; CDR3aa: CASSLGSRGETQYF; CDR3nt: TGTGCCAGCAGCTTAGGATCGAGGGGGGAGACCCAGTACTTC
abundance: medium-sized; d_gene: TRBD2; j_gene: TRBJ2-1; v_gene: TRBV2; CDR3aa: CASSEPGGGTNEQFF; CDR3nt: TGTGCCAGCAGTGAACCCGGGGGGGGCACGAATGAGCAGTTCTTC
abundance: NA; d_gene: TRBD1; j_gene: TRBJ1-1; v_gene: TRBV20-1; CDR3aa: CSASTTGTGKMGTEAFF; CDR3nt: TGCAGTGCTAGCACAACCGGGACAGGGAAAATGGGGACTGAAGCTTTCTTT
abundance: many; d_gene: NA; j_gene: TRBJ2-1; v_gene: TRBV15; CDR3aa: CATGSGTTNYNEQFF; CDR3nt: TGTGCCACGGGCAGTGGGACAACTAACTACAATGAGCAGTTCTTC
abundance: NA; d_gene: NA; j_gene: TRBJ2-1; v_gene: TRBV9; CDR3aa: CASSARLQGRDEQFF; CDR3nt: TGTGCCAGCAGCGCACGATTACAGGGTCGTGATGAGCAGTTCTTC